In its sample, the clone carrying this T cell receptor beta chain was seen many times. Its antigen is currently unknown. The source of the sample is a study of T cells in Graves' hyperthyroidism and ophthalmopathy. Overall study: Peripheral blood was drawn at first diagnosis, prior to all treatment.

After removal of 3 bases from V and 4 bases from J, the junction contained 4 bases not matched to a gene. Looked up from germline, CDR1 is SGHTS and CDR2 is YDEGEE. The CDR3 spans 15 residues. The CDR3 regions of TCR beta were amplified from RNA transcripts. Carried out on the TCR CDR3, a first-round RT-PCR used the HTBI primer set. TCRdb reprocessed the multiplex PCR reads via MiXCR and lists one record per CDR3 protein. The data contain approximately 400,000 distinct CDR3 sequences, approximately 17% of them singletons. General observations from the study: Blood also held most thyroid clonotypes expanded beyond 0.001.

Each diagnosis was grounded in clinical symptoms, serum thyroxine and TRAb, thyroid ultrasound, and orbital computed tomography. Fresh peripheral blood, around 9.3 ml, was the source of the PBMCs. V gene TRBV5-8 combines with J gene TRBJ2-1; 10 bases are a match to TRBD1. Sequencing was carried out using blood. This receptor was taken from a man younger than 35 with Graves' ophthalmopathy. Written as DNA, the CDR3 is TGTGCCAGCAGCTACCGGGACAGGGGATACAATGAGCAGTTCTTC. Translated, it gives CASSYRDRGYNEQFF.